The next 7 T cell receptor beta chains were all read from a single sample in a study of cytomegalovirus exposure and HLA in healthy donors. Vbeta (60) and Jbeta (13) primers were used in the PCR. Sequencing was performed with immunoSEQ multiplex PCR; in TCRdb, only in-frame clones are kept and a portion is missing. The table lists some 65,000 clones, roughly two thirds of them singletons, with around 2.8% in the top ten. The material sequenced was PBMCs. The receptors derive from a man in his thirties or forties in good health and CMV-seronegative.

CDR3 bases: TGTGCCGGAGAAAGTGGGAACACTGAAGCTTTCTTT. Its protein is CAGESGNTEAFF. This chain links TRBV2 with TRBJ1-1; the D is unclear. The CDR3 loop spans 12 amino acids. V was shortened by 11 bases and J by 1 base, with 11 bases between the two germline ends. Germline lookup yields CDR1 SNHLY and CDR2 FYNNEI. Variable domain in full (rest from reference TRBV2 and TRBJ1-1): EPEVTQTPSHQVTQMGQEVILRCVPISNHLYFYWYRQILGQKVEFLVSFYNNEISEKSEIFDDQFSVERPDGSNFTLKIRSTKLEDSAMYFCAGESGNTEAFFGQGTRLTVV.

V and J are TRBV5-8 and TRBJ1-5, with 8 bases that match TRBD1. The germline V gene encodes CDR1 SGHTS and CDR2 YDEGEE. Trimming at V came to 0 bases and at J to 7 bases, leaving 6 bases not matched to a gene. The CDR3 is 15 residues long. The CDR3 is CASSLETGVRQPQHF. CDR3 bases: TGTGCCAGCAGCTTGGAGACAGGGGTAAGGCAGCCCCAGCATTTT. The whole variable domain, filled in from reference TRBV5-8 and TRBJ1-5, reads EAGVTQSPTHLIKTRGQQATLRCSPISGHTSVYWYQQALGLGLQFLLWYDEGEERNRGNFPPRFSGRQFPNYSSELNVNALELEDSALYLCASSLETGVRQPQHFGDGTRLSIL.

This clone was observed a handful of times. J is TRBJ2-5 and V is TRBV14, with TRBD1 identical over 9 bases. This CDR3 region has 15 residues. Germline CDR1 reads SGHDN; CDR2 reads FVKESK. The trim removed 5 bases at V and 4 bases at J, leaving 8 bases unmatched. The CDR3 protein is CASSGNRGRGETQYF. The CDR3, as DNA: TGTGCCAGCAGCGGAAACAGGGGGCGCGGAGAGACCCAGTACTTC.

V and J are TRBV30 and TRBJ1-5, with D perhaps TRBD1 (5 bases). V lost 5 bases and J 4 bases, leaving 12 bases between the germline ends. The CDR3 runs to 13 residues. Per germline, CDR1 GTSNPN and CDR2 SVGIG (reference sequence). As DNA, the CDR3 is TGTGCCTGGGACACAGGTGAAAATCAGCCCCAGCATTTT. Its protein product is CAWDTGENQPQHF.

This sequence joins TRBV6-6 and TRBJ1-5; no reliable D call. CDR1 and CDR2 (germline): MNHNY, SVGAGI (reference sequence). Between the trimmed V and J ends, which lost 6 bases and 2 bases, there was a span of 11 bases. The CDR3 is made up of 14 amino acids. CDR3 bases: TGTGCCAGCAGCTACCAGCAGGGCAATCAGCCCCAGCATTTT. It translates to CASSYQQGNQPQHF.

CDR3 sequence (DNA): TGCGCCAGCAGCCTTCGACTAGCGGGGGGGCAAGAGACCCAGTACTTC. Encoded protein: CASSLRLAGGQETQYF. V gene TRBV5-1 combines with J gene TRBJ2-5, with 14 positions matching TRBD2. From germline, CDR1 is SGHRS and CDR2 YFSETQ. Trimming at V came to 4 bases and at J to 2 bases, leaving 4 bases not matched to a gene. The CDR3 has 16 amino acids.

The table lists this clone with a few counts. The chain links TRBV6-5 to TRBJ1-1; D not resolved. The V end lost 9 bases, the J end lost 1 base, and 6 bases lay between the germline ends. The CDR3 contains 11 residues. Germline CDR1 reads MNHEY; CDR2 reads SVGAGI. CDR3 region: CASTKNTEAFF. The CDR3 DNA sequence: TGTGCCAGTACTAAGAACACTGAAGCTTTCTTT.